The 6 T cell receptor beta chains listed next were all sequenced from one sample in a study of T cells in Graves' hyperthyroidism and ophthalmopathy. TCR beta CDR3 regions were amplified from RNA. The HTBI primer set served for first-round RT-PCR of the TCR CDR3. TCRdb processed the multiplex PCR reads anew with MiXCR; each CDR3 protein has one entry. Here the sample spans about 590,000 distinct CDR3 sequences, 12% to 15% being singletons. The sample taken for sequencing was blood. Every receptor here comes from a young woman with Graves' ophthalmopathy.

V gene TRBV28 combines with J gene TRBJ1-4; 9 nucleotides agree with TRBD1. J gave up 8 bases and V 7 bases, and 8 bases lay outside the gene matches. Germline values: CDR1 MDHEN, CDR2 SYDVKM. The CDR3 loop spans 14 amino acids. The CDR3 sequence is CASMGTGSGEKLFF. For the CDR3, the DNA is TGTGCCAGCATGGGGACAGGGTCAGGCGAAAAACTGTTTTTT.

This clonotype was found a few times. This rearrangement joins TRBV9 to TRBJ2-7, with D perhaps given as TRBD1 or TRBD2 (6 bases each). V was clipped by 2 bases and J by 6 bases, with 9 bases between them. The CDR3 is made up of 12 amino acids. CDR1 and CDR2 from the germline V gene are SGDLS and YYNGEE. CDR3 coding DNA: TGTGCCAGCAGCGTGAAGGGGGGCGAGCAGTACTTC. It translates to CASSVKGGEQYF.

This clonotype has a handful of counts. This chain connects TRBV7-9 to TRBJ2-1; D is unclear. CDR1 is SEHNR, CDR2 FQNEAQ, per germline (reference sequence). Trimming took 2 bases from V and 8 from J, leaving 19 bases between them. This CDR3 contains 16 residues. CDR3: CASSLFPPGSGDEQFF. DNA of the CDR3: TGTGCCAGCAGCTTATTCCCCCCCGGTAGTGGGGATGAGCAGTTCTTC.

About this clonotype itself: A much more abundant neighbour one base away suggests this may be a read error. The conserved final phenylalanine or tryptophan is absent from the CDR3, which likely points to a read error. The V gene is TRBV7-2, the J gene TRBJ2-7; D remains unclear. Germline V gene data show CDR1 as SGHTA and CDR2 as FQGNSA. The CDR3 runs 13 residues. V was trimmed by 4 bases and J by 6 bases, leaving 13 bases between them. CDR3 coding DNA: TGTGCCAGCAGCTCCCCTAATATAGGCGAGCAGTACCTC. It specifies CASSSPNIGEQYL.

V usage is TRBV5-6 and J usage is TRBJ1-1; 10 nucleotides line up with TRBD1. This CDR3 is 18 amino acids long. V lost 4 bases to trimming and J lost 4 bases; unmatched junction nucleotides: 16. Germline CDR1 is SGHDT and CDR2 is YYEEEE. The CDR3 sequence is CASSPETGGVSFSTEAFF. The CDR3 bases are TGTGCCAGCAGCCCAGAGACAGGGGGCGTGAGTTTCTCCACTGAAGCTTTCTTT. Combining the CDR3 with reference TRBV5-6 and TRBJ1-1 gives the whole variable domain DAGVTQSPTHLIKTRGQQVTLRCSPKSGHDTVSWYQQALGQGPQFIFQYYEEEERQRGNFPDRFSGHQFPNYSSELNVNALLLGDSALYLCASSPETGGVSFSTEAFFGQGTRLTVV.

This clonotype occurred a few times. The chain carries TRBV5-1 and TRBJ1-2; 7 nucleotides agree with TRBD1. V lost 2 bases to trimming and J lost 3 bases; unmatched junction nucleotides: 4. The CDR3 spans 14 residues. The V gene's germline CDR1 is SGHRS and CDR2 YFSETQ. The CDR3: CASSFEQGDYGYTF. The CDR3 DNA reads TGCGCCAGCAGCTTCGAGCAGGGGGACTATGGCTACACCTTC.